The next 23 T cell receptor beta chains were all read from a single sample in a study of identical twins. TCRdb reprocessed the 5' RACE reads with MiXCR, giving one entry per CDR3 protein. This sample carries roughly 1,500,000 distinct CDR3 sequences, about 32% of them seen once, and the ten largest clones take less than 0.35%. Material: cord blood. All receptors come from a newborn girl in good health.

This sequence joins TRBV29-1 and TRBJ2-4; 8 nucleotides align to TRBD2. With 4 bases clipped from V and 13 bases from J, the junction kept 3 bases outside the gene matches. In germline, CDR1 is SQVTM, CDR2 ANQGSEA. CDR3 length: 10 residues. As DNA, the CDR3 is TGCAGCGTTGGGCGGGAGGAGCAGTACTTC. This sequence encodes CSVGREEQYF.

Only a few counts were recorded for this clonotype. V and J are TRBV20-1 and TRBJ2-7; possibly TRBD2 for D (7 bases). Trimming cost V 1 base and J 4 bases, with 11 bases left between them. The CDR3 has 13 residues. Germline V lookup: CDR1 DFQATT, CDR2 SNEGSKA (reference sequence). In DNA, the CDR3 is TGCAGTGCTAGAGGGGGGGGACATTACGAGCAGTACTTC. It specifies CSARGGGHYEQYF.

The genes are TRBV3-1 and TRBJ2-3, with unresolved D. The V gene's germline CDR1 is LGHDT and CDR2 YNNKEL (reference sequence). The CDR3 has 13 residues. V lost 1 base and J lost 7, with 9 bases in between. Written as DNA, the CDR3 is TGTGCCAGCAGCCAAGGGGCCCGAAATACGCAGTATTTT. It encodes CASSQGARNTQYF.

The chain joins TRBV12-3 or TRBV12-4 to TRBJ2-2; possibly TRBD1 for D (6 bases). This CDR3 has 17 amino acids. V lost 7 bases and J 0 bases, leaving 18 bases between the germline ends. CDR3 residues: CASNPRSGQPNTGELFF. As DNA, the CDR3 is TGTGCCAGCAACCCGCGTTCTGGACAGCCGAACACCGGGGAGCTGTTTTTT.

The table lists this clonotype with many counts. This sequence joins TRBV10-3 and TRBJ1-2; unclear D gene. The V gene lost 0 bases and the J gene lost 1 base, with 12 bases spanning the gap. This CDR3 is built from 16 residues. Germline V lookup: CDR1 ENHRY, CDR2 SYGVKD. The CDR3 DNA reads TGTGCCATCAGTGAGTCTTTGCCGGGAGTTAACTATGGCTACACCTTC. It encodes CAISESLPGVNYGYTF.

The chain carries TRBV7-8 and TRBJ2-5; 8 nucleotides agree with TRBD1. Germline CDR1 is SGHVS and CDR2 is FQNEAQ. V shed 5 bases and J 3 bases; nucleotides not matched to a gene: 8. CDR3 length equals 15 residues. As DNA, the CDR3 is TGTGCCAGCAGCACCTGGACAGGGATCAAAGAGACCCAGTACTTC. It specifies CASSTWTGIKETQYF.

The chain employs TRBV20-1 and TRBJ2-1, with TRBD2 matching over 8 bases. CDR3 size: 13 residues. Germline loops: CDR1 DFQATT, CDR2 SNEGSKA (reference sequence). Germline trimming cut 3 bases from V and 11 bases from J; bases unmatched to any gene: 9. For the CDR3, the DNA is TGCAGTGCTAGCCTCGCGGGAGGATCCCAGCAGTTCTTC. Translating it yields CSASLAGGSQQFF.

CDR3: CASSHLTGVNEKLFF. The CDR3 DNA is TGTGCCAGCAGCCACCTTACAGGGGTTAATGAAAAACTGTTTTTT. The gene calls are TRBV14 and TRBJ1-4; TRBD1 matches at 7 bases. Germline V gives CDR1 SGHDN, CDR2 FVKESK. The CDR3 has 15 residues. V lost 3 bases, J lost 4 bases, and 5 bases stayed unmatched.

This chain uses TRBV10-2 with TRBJ2-5; 7 bases agree with TRBD2. Germline CDR1 reads WSHSY; CDR2 reads SAAADI. The CDR3 contains 14 residues. J gave up 5 bases and V 4 bases, and 7 bases lay outside the gene matches. In DNA form, the CDR3 reads TGCGCCAGCAGTGCCCAACTAGCGTGGGAGACCCAGTACTTC. The encoded protein is CASSAQLAWETQYF.

The genes are TRBV28 and TRBJ1-2; 8 bases match TRBD1. The CDR3 consists of 15 residues. CDR1 is MDHEN and CDR2 is SYDVKM in the germline V gene. J lost 5 bases, V lost 3 bases, and 8 bases had no gene match. The CDR3 region is CASSFVSDRGYGYTF. The DNA of the CDR3 is TGTGCCAGCAGTTTCGTTTCCGACAGGGGTTATGGCTACACCTTC.

In this sample, this clonotype turned up many times. The rearrangement joins TRBV29-1 to TRBJ1-2; no reliable D call. CDR1 and CDR2 from the germline V gene are SQVTM and ANQGSEA. This CDR3 spans 16 amino acids. Trimming took 3 bases from V and 2 from J, leaving 19 bases between them. The chain's CDR3 is CSVDRDHKLTNYGYTF. The CDR3, as DNA: TGCAGCGTTGACCGAGACCATAAACTTACCAACTATGGCTACACCTTC.

This clonotype showed up just a few times. The chain employs TRBV25-1 and TRBJ1-2, with D possibly TRBD1 on 6 matching bases. The V end lost 7 bases, the J end lost 1 base, and 10 bases lay between the germline ends. This CDR3 has 13 residues. Germline CDR1 is MGHDK and CDR2 is SYGVNS. CDR3 coding DNA: TGTGCCAGCATTGGGGGCAGTAACTATGGCTACACCTTC. It specifies CASIGGSNYGYTF.

The rearrangement uses TRBV27 and TRBJ1-1; maybe TRBD1 (6 bases). Germline V lookup: CDR1 MNHEY, CDR2 SMNVEV (reference sequence). This CDR3 contains 16 residues. V dropped 6 bases and J dropped 0 bases, with 17 bases sitting between them. The CDR3: CASRSLQGRLNTEAFF. The CDR3 DNA sequence: TGTGCCAGCAGGTCTTTACAGGGACGACTGAACACTGAAGCTTTCTTT.

The genes are TRBV18 and TRBJ1-5; tentative D call: TRBD1 (5 bases). This CDR3 has 16 residues. V was cut by 3 bases and J by 6 bases, with 18 bases left in between. Germline V gene lookup returns CDR1 KGHSH and CDR2 LQKENI. CDR3 protein: CASSPLGTAEGQPQHF. The CDR3 region has the DNA TGTGCCAGCTCACCCCTCGGGACCGCCGAAGGTCAGCCCCAGCATTTT.

This clonotype came up a few times. Germline and junction disagree at one end, which may indicate a read error. The J gene is TRBJ1-6, the V gene TRBV28, with D maybe TRBD1 (6 bases). CDR1 and CDR2 (germline): MDHEN, SYDVKM. There are 13 residues in the CDR3. The CDR3 reads CACLQGSASPLHF. CDR3 coding DNA: TGTGCCTGCCTACAGGGAAGCGCTTCACCTCTCCACTTT.

This clonotype was seen more than once but under ten times. The rearrangement links TRBV6-2 or TRBV6-3 to TRBJ2-7; tentatively, D is TRBD2 (5 bases). Germline assignment: CDR1 MNHEY and CDR2 SVGEGT. This CDR3 is 15 amino acids long. Trimming shortened V by 6 bases and J by 3 bases, and 18 bases separated the two germline ends. CDR3 bases: TGTGCCAGCAGGCAAAGACTACACTTCAGCTACGAGCAGTACTTC. It specifies CASRQRLHFSYEQYF.

The chain recombines TRBV6-1 with TRBJ2-5; D gene uncertain. The end of the DNA fits TRBJ2-7 better, so the J call may be wrong. The V gene's germline CDR1 is MNHNS and CDR2 SASEGT. The CDR3 spans 10 residues. The CDR3 DNA is TGTGCCAGCATGTCTGGCGAGCAGTACTTC. It is translated as CASMSGEQYF.

The J gene is TRBJ2-1, the V gene TRBV20-1, with 8 bases lining up with TRBD2. Germline-derived CDR1 and CDR2 are DFQATT and SNEGSKA (reference sequence). With V trimmed by 5 bases and J by 4 bases, 10 bases remained unmatched. The CDR3 length is 15 residues. This chain's CDR3 is CSAAPGAGVYNEQFF. CDR3 DNA sequence: TGCAGTGCTGCCCCTGGAGCGGGAGTTTACAATGAGCAGTTCTTC.

The rearrangement links TRBV29-1 to TRBJ2-5; 7 bases align to TRBD1. Germline loops: CDR1 SQVTM, CDR2 ANQGSEA. The CDR3 sequence is 14 residues long. The V segment lost 7 bases and the J segment 11 bases; nucleotides outside the gene matches: 19. CDR3 DNA sequence: TGCAGCGGACAGGGCCCAATTCCGCCCAATGAGCAGTACTTC. Translated, it gives CSGQGPIPPNEQYF.

As concerns this clonotype: Sequence at one end of the junction differs from germline and may be a read error. The V and J genes are TRBV2 and TRBJ1-5; TRBD1 aligns across 8 bases. Germline CDR1 and CDR2: SNHLY and FYNNEI. The CDR3 runs 14 residues. CDR3 bases: TGTGCCAGCAGAGCCGACAGGGGCAATCGGCCCCAGCATTTT. It yields the protein CASRADRGNRPQHF. Variable domain in full (rest from reference TRBV2 and TRBJ1-5): EPEVTQTPSHQVTQMGQEVILRCVPISNHLYFYWYRQILGQKVEFLVSFYNNEISEKSEIFDDQFSVERPDGSNFTLKIRSTKLEDSAMYFCASRADRGNRPQHFGDGTRLSIL.

This clonotype was detected a few times. The chain joins TRBV20-1 to TRBJ2-4; no reliable D call. The J call is in doubt because the DNA end fits TRBJ2-7 better. The germline CDR1 and CDR2 sequences are DFQATT and SNEGSKA (reference sequence). The CDR3 totals 13 residues. The DNA for the CDR3 is TGCAGTGCCCGACGTAGTTACTTCTACGAGCAGTACTTC. Translation: CSARRSYFYEQYF.

V is TRBV14 and J is TRBJ2-7, with D perhaps TRBD1 or TRBD2 (5 bases each). Germline CDR1 reads SGHDN; CDR2 reads FVKESK. The CDR3 totals 17 residues. V shed 0 bases and J shed 2 bases, with 17 bases lying between them. CDR3 in amino acids: CASSQESPRGWTYEQYF. CDR3 nucleotide sequence: TGTGCCAGCAGCCAAGAAAGCCCCCGGGGCTGGACCTACGAGCAGTACTTC.

This sequence joins TRBV6-6 and TRBJ1-4; 10 nucleotides line up with TRBD1. Germline trimming cut 6 bases from V and 7 bases from J; bases unmatched to any gene: 5. Looked up from germline, CDR1 is MNHNY and CDR2 is SVGAGI (reference sequence). The CDR3 consists of 14 residues. The CDR3 DNA is TGTGCCAGCAGGGGGGGGGACAGGGGTGAAAAACTGTTTTTT. Residues: CASRGGDRGEKLFF.